Below, 18 T cell receptor beta chains from the same sample are listed, as sequenced in a study of cytomegalovirus exposure and HLA in healthy donors. Use of 60 Vbeta and 13 Jbeta primers characterized the PCR. This table comes from immunoSEQ multiplex PCR, and its TCRdb copy is limited to in-frame clones, with some not included. Among some 150,000 clones, over 60% were seen once, and the ten largest hold 3%. The specimen was PBMCs. Every receptor here comes from a woman aged 25 to 45 in good health and CMV-seropositive.

This clone was recorded a few times. The rearrangement links TRBV6-1 to TRBJ2-3; tentative D call: TRBD1 (6 bases). Germline CDR1 and CDR2: MNHNS and SASEGT. This CDR3 spans 16 amino acids. Trimming took 4 bases from V and 2 from J, leaving 16 bases between them. CDR3 in DNA: TGTGCCAGCAGTGTTCCCGGGACACCCTACACAGATACGCAGTATTTT. Amino acids: CASSVPGTPYTDTQYF.

The genes are TRBV15 and TRBJ2-2; no clear D gene. This CDR3 spans 12 amino acids. Germline CDR1 reads LNHNV; CDR2 reads YYDKDF (reference sequence). V was cut by 0 bases and J by 11 bases, with 7 bases left in between. The CDR3 region has the DNA TGTGCCACCAGCAGAGACCGAGGCGAGCTGTTTTTT. Its translation is CATSRDRGELFF.

CDR3 DNA: TGTGCCTCCCATCCGGGACAGGGGGGTCACGAGCAGTACTTC. This sequence encodes CASHPGQGGHEQYF. The V and J genes are TRBV6-6 and TRBJ2-7; 11 nucleotides match TRBD1. The CDR3 spans 14 residues. The trim removed 11 bases at V and 5 bases at J, leaving 11 bases unmatched. Germline V gives CDR1 MNHNY, CDR2 SVGAGI (reference sequence).

The chain links TRBV5-1 to TRBJ1-1; 8 positions match TRBD1. This CDR3 contains 14 residues. The germline gives CDR1 SGHRS, CDR2 YFSETQ. Trimming cost V 0 bases and J 5 bases; bases outside gene matches: 3. The CDR3, as DNA: TGCGCCAGCAGCTTGGACAGGGGGGGGACTGAAGCTTTCTTT. Its protein product is CASSLDRGGTEAFF.

This clone has just a few counts. V is TRBV9 and J is TRBJ1-1; weak D call: TRBD1 (5 bases). The ends were cut back, 3 bases at V and 4 bases at J, with 19 bases in the middle. Germline V gives CDR1 SGDLS, CDR2 YYNGEE. The CDR3 is made up of 16 amino acids. Here the CDR3 reads CASSGGPAPGPTEAFF. The CDR3 bases are TGTGCCAGCAGCGGAGGCCCGGCCCCAGGGCCCACTGAAGCTTTCTTT.

The chain is built from TRBV19 and TRBJ1-2; TRBD1 agrees at 8 bases. Unmatched junction bases numbered 19, after V lost 1 base and J lost 3 bases. The CDR3 consists of 20 residues. The germline V gene encodes CDR1 LNHDA and CDR2 SQIVND (reference sequence). In nucleotides, the CDR3 is TGTGCCAGTAGTATAGCCCCACGTGTAATCCAGGGGGCGTGGGACTATGGCTACACCTTC. Its protein product is CASSIAPRVIQGAWDYGYTF.

DNA of the CDR3: TGTGCCAGCAGCCCTCGGACAGGGGTAGATACTGAAGCTTTCTTT. It specifies CASSPRTGVDTEAFF. V is TRBV5-4 and J is TRBJ1-1, with 9 bases aligning to TRBD1. Per germline, CDR1 SGHNT and CDR2 YYREEE (reference sequence). The V gene end was trimmed by 4 bases and the J gene end by 5 bases; junction bases not matched to a gene: 9. CDR3 size: 15 residues.

This clone came up once. The chain uses TRBV5-1 and TRBJ1-2, with a tentative D call TRBD1 (6 bases). CDR3 length equals 14 residues. CDR1 and CDR2 from the germline V gene are SGHRS and YFSETQ. The germline V and J ends were trimmed by 4 bases and 2 bases, with 12 bases remaining between them. CDR3 sequence reads: CASSVQQGNYGYTF. In nucleotides, the CDR3 is TGCGCCAGCAGCGTCCAACAGGGAAACTATGGCTACACCTTC.

This clone was seen a few times. The CDR3: CASSEGGWDEQFF. The CDR3, as DNA: TGTGCCAGCAGTGAGGGAGGGTGGGATGAGCAGTTCTTC. This chain links TRBV25-1 with TRBJ2-1; TRBD2 aligns across 7 bases. The V and J ends lost 3 bases and 8 bases, in that order; junction bases with no gene match: 4. The CDR3 sequence is 13 residues long. Germline values: CDR1 MGHDK, CDR2 SYGVNS.

The J gene is TRBJ1-4, the V gene TRBV21-1; TRBD1 is taken as the D call from the table, unchecked against the DNA. TRBV21-1 is a pseudogene. The CDR3 runs to 13 residues. The CDR3 here is CASSKQGDEKLFF. The CDR3 DNA sequence: TGTGCCAGCAGCAAACAGGGCGACGAAAAACTGTTTTTT.

This chain connects TRBV5-8 to TRBJ2-5, with D possibly TRBD2 on 5 matching bases. CDR3 length equals 13 residues. Per the germline V gene, CDR1 is SGHTS and CDR2 is YDEGEE. Between the trimmed V and J ends, which lost 4 bases and 7 bases, there was a span of 14 bases. The CDR3 loop reads CASSRAFEGTQYF. For the CDR3, the DNA is TGTGCCAGCAGCCGTGCGTTTGAGGGGACCCAGTACTTC. Supplemented by reference TRBV5-8 and TRBJ2-5, the full variable domain reads EAGVTQSPTHLIKTRGQQATLRCSPISGHTSVYWYQQALGLGLQFLLWYDEGEERNRGNFPPRFSGRQFPNYSSELNVNALELEDSALYLCASSRAFEGTQYFGPGTRLLVL.

In this sample, this clone turned up a few times. The identical CDR3 is also encoded by other nucleotide sequences in the sample. The chain links TRBV18 to TRBJ2-7; 11 bases align to TRBD1. Germline V CDR1 and CDR2: KGHSH, LQKENI. The CDR3 sequence is 15 residues long. Trimming took 0 bases from V and 3 from J; bases not matched to a gene: 1. The CDR3 spells CASSPPGTGGYEQYF. CDR3 bases: TGTGCCAGCTCACCACCTGGGACAGGGGGCTACGAGCAGTACTTC.

The rearrangement uses TRBV27 and TRBJ1-2; D is unclear. The CDR3 is 13 amino acids. The germline gives CDR1 MNHEY, CDR2 SMNVEV (reference sequence). Trimming cost V 5 bases and J 4 bases, with 11 bases left between them. The CDR3 nucleotides are TGTGCCAGCAGTCCGGGGAGGACCTATGGCTACACCTTC. Protein product: CASSPGRTYGYTF.

This sequence joins TRBV29-1 and TRBJ2-2; TRBD1 agrees at 9 bases. The CDR3 is 14 residues long. Trimming cost V 4 bases and J 1 base; bases outside gene matches: 1. CDR1 SQVTM and CDR2 ANQGSEA come from the germline V gene. The CDR3 protein is CSVGQGGNTGELFF. DNA for the CDR3: TGCAGCGTTGGACAGGGGGGGAACACCGGGGAGCTGTTTTTT.

The chain joins TRBV6-1 to TRBJ2-3, with no clear D. Trimming cost V 1 base and J 4 bases, with 6 bases left between them. Germline V gene sequence: CDR1 MNHNS, CDR2 SASEGT. The length of the CDR3 is 13 residues. The CDR3 protein is CASSEVLSDTQYF. CDR3 nucleotides: TGTGCCAGCAGTGAAGTACTTTCAGATACGCAGTATTTT.

This clone was counted only a few times. This chain joins TRBV6-6 and TRBJ2-4, with TRBD2 as a possible D gene (5 bases). Germline CDR1 and CDR2: MNHNY and SVGAGI (reference sequence). CDR3 length equals 15 residues. The V and J ends lost 6 bases and 0 bases respectively, with 12 bases between them. CDR3 nucleotides: TGTGCCAGCAGCGGGGAGTGGGTAGCCAAAAACATTCAGTACTTC. This sequence encodes CASSGEWVAKNIQYF.

This clone came up a few times. The rearrangement uses TRBV15 and TRBJ1-5, with 10 bases aligning to TRBD1. After removal of 8 bases from V and 6 bases from J, the junction contained 7 bases not matched to a gene. The germline V gene encodes CDR1 LNHNV and CDR2 YYDKDF (reference sequence). The CDR3 loop spans 14 amino acids. CDR3 sequence: CATGKDRGPQPQHF. CDR3 bases: TGTGCCACCGGAAAAGACAGGGGGCCTCAGCCCCAGCATTTT.

The J gene is TRBJ2-7, the V gene TRBV5-6; 10 bases match TRBD1. Germline loops: CDR1 SGHDT, CDR2 YYEEEE. The CDR3 runs 15 residues. Trimming cost V 4 bases and J 2 bases; bases outside gene matches: 6. The CDR3 loop reads CASSGTGVGAYEQYF. The DNA for the CDR3 is TGTGCCAGCAGCGGGACAGGGGTTGGGGCCTACGAGCAGTACTTC.